The T cell receptor beta chain under discussion was sequenced for a study of shared clonotypes between healthy human individuals. General study results and limits: Large depth notwithstanding, sorted-subset sequencing proved incomplete by rarefaction. Richness estimates generally favored naive over memory subsets. Owing to a small donor count, the genetic and exposure-history diversity represented was limited.

All donors were healthy HIV-negative adults lacking recent acute infections or vaccinations. Assay used: immunoSEQ multiplex PCR; TCRdb lists only in-frame clones, some missing. The sample has some 2 million clones; over 85% are singletons. Points on this clone: Its matching antigen is unknown.

Germline-derived CDR1 and CDR2 are SGHRS and YFSETQ. V lost 4 bases to trimming and J lost 6 bases, with 13 bases between them. This CDR3 is built from 14 residues. This sequence joins TRBV5-1 and TRBJ1-4; D gene unclear. Input material: naive CD4+ T cells sorted from blood. Subset specified: CD45RA+ positively selected. This receptor was obtained from a man aged 18 to 30 in good health. This CDR3 is CASSLGMEYEKLFF. The DNA of the CDR3 is TGCGCCAGCAGCCTTGGTATGGAATATGAAAAACTGTTTTTT.